The rows below give T cell receptor beta chains drawn from one sample of a study of blood T cell repertoires in COVID-19. The assay was immunoSEQ multiplex PCR, and TCRdb's table has in-frame clones only and misses some. The repertoire holds hundreds of thousands of clones, with roughly 90% as singletons. Input material: PBMCs or T cells enriched from blood (not recorded which). Source of these receptors: a woman under 30 who had recovered from COVID-19. Both conserved end residues are part of each CDR3. A D gene is named only where the DNA matches it firmly. Clone size appears in some rows only: once, few, many, or a class for an expanded clone.

size,V,D,J,CDR3,DNA
-,TRBV28,TRBD2,TRBJ2-2,CASSSRLAGGPDTGELFF,TGTGCCAGCAGTTCGAGACTAGCGGGGGGGCCGGACACCGGGGAGCTGTTTTTT
-,TRBV6-2/TRBV6-3,-,TRBJ1-1,CASSYSQFNTEAFF,TGTGCCAGCAGTTACAGTCAGTTTAACACTGAAGCTTTCTTT
few,TRBV4-2,-,TRBJ1-2,CASSQDLTALGGYTF,TGTGCCAGCAGCCAAGACTTGACAGCCCTGGGTGGCTACACCTTC
once,TRBV5-1,-,TRBJ2-6,CASSFDTGLHSAGANVLTF,TGCGCCAGCAGCTTCGACACGGGACTTCACTCCGCTGGGGCCAACGTCCTGACTTTC
few,TRBV24-1,TRBD1,TRBJ1-1,CATSDRQGTEAFF,TGTGCCACCAGTGATAGACAGGGGACTGAAGCTTTCTTT
-,TRBV7-2,-,TRBJ1-5,CASSSTQTGIQPQHF,TGTGCCAGCAGCTCAACACAAACAGGGATCCAGCCCCAGCATTTT
-,TRBV25-1,TRBD1,TRBJ1-1,CASSRRDRGSTEAFF,TGTGCCAGCTCAAGACGGGACAGGGGTAGCACTGAAGCTTTCTTT
-,TRBV9,-,TRBJ2-4,CASSPSRVARSIQYF,TGTGCCAGCAGCCCAAGCAGGGTAGCTAGAAGCATTCAGTACTTC
few,TRBV5-1,TRBD1,TRBJ1-2,CASSLDGTGYGYTF,TGCGCCAGCAGCTTGGATGGGACAGGGTATGGCTACACCTTC
-,TRBV7-2,TRBD1,TRBJ1-2,CASSLMGQNYGYTF,TGTGCCAGCAGCTTAATGGGACAGAACTATGGCTACACCTTC
-,TRBV19,TRBD1,TRBJ1-5,CASSLTGGSNQPQHF,TGTGCCAGTAGTCTCACAGGGGGAAGCAATCAGCCCCAGCATTTT
-,TRBV5-1,-,TRBJ2-7,CASSLYGQSSYEQYF,TGCGCCAGCAGCTTGTACGGACAGAGCTCCTACGAGCAGTACTTC
-,TRBV7-2,TRBD2,TRBJ2-5,CASSLGVAGGPETQYF,TGTGCCAGCAGCTTAGGTGTAGCGGGGGGGCCAGAGACCCAGTACTTC
-,TRBV11-3,TRBD1,TRBJ1-2,CVSSYDGTGDGYTF,TGTGTCAGCAGCTACGACGGGACAGGGGATGGCTACACCTTC
-,TRBV5-1,-,TRBJ2-3,CASSLGGDTGTQYF,TGCGCCAGCAGCTTGGGGGGAGACACAGGGACGCAGTATTTT
once,TRBV11-1,-,TRBJ1-1,CASSPLQGGLTEAFF,TGTGCCAGCAGTCCCCTCCAGGGTGGGTTGACTGAAGCTTTCTTT
once,TRBV5-1,-,TRBJ1-1,CASSPELERTEAFF,TGCGCCAGCAGCCCGGAACTCGAGCGCACTGAAGCTTTCTTT
-,TRBV11-2,-,TRBJ2-3,CASSSGTDTQYF,TGTGCCAGCAGCTCTGGCACAGATACGCAGTATTTT
-,TRBV11-2,-,TRBJ1-1,CASSLAMNTEAFF,TGTGCCAGCAGCTTAGCTATGAACACTGAAGCTTTCTTT
-,TRBV28,TRBD1,TRBJ2-7,CASSNRGIVGSYEQYF,TGTGCCAGCAGCAACAGGGGGATCGTGGGGTCCTACGAGCAGTACTTC
once,TRBV7-2,-,TRBJ1-6,CASSFRGNSPLHF,TGTGCCAGCAGCTTCCGGGGGAATTCACCCCTCCACTTT
-,TRBV5-1,-,TRBJ2-7,CASSLGNPSGGISYEQYF,TGCGCCAGCAGCTTGGGGAACCCATCCGGGGGAATCTCCTACGAGCAGTACTTC
-,TRBV10-3,-,TRBJ1-1,CAITDGGLNTEAFF,TGTGCCATCACCGACGGAGGACTGAACACTGAAGCTTTCTTT
-,TRBV6-4,TRBD1,TRBJ1-4,CASSERTGEKLFF,TGTGCCAGCAGTGAAAGGACAGGGGAAAAACTGTTTTTT
-,TRBV6-2/TRBV6-3,TRBD1,TRBJ1-1,CASSRDRGRRNTEAFF,TGTGCCAGCAGTCGGGACAGGGGGCGAAGAAACACTGAAGCTTTCTTT
-,TRBV27,TRBD1,TRBJ1-1,CASKIQGANTEAFF,TGTGCCAGCAAGATACAGGGGGCGAACACTGAAGCTTTCTTT
few,TRBV9,TRBD1,TRBJ2-3,CASTQGAGLADTQYF,TGTGCCAGCACCCAGGGGGCGGGATTGGCAGATACGCAGTATTTT
-,TRBV7-9,-,TRBJ1-2,CASSLGWTAFPDSNYGYTF,TGTGCCAGCAGCTTAGGTTGGACAGCATTTCCAGACTCTAACTATGGCTACACCTTC
few,TRBV12-3/TRBV12-4,-,TRBJ1-2,CASSLGTLYGYTF,TGTGCCAGCAGTTTAGGGACTCTCTATGGCTACACCTTC